This TCR beta chain comes out of a study of T cells in Graves' hyperthyroidism and ophthalmopathy. Study information: Once the initial diagnosis was made, peripheral blood was obtained before any treatment. Study findings and constraints: The model forecast ophthalmopathy, anticipating it by a median roughly 6.5 months before onset. Most thyroid clonotypes expanded above 0.001 were also detected in blood.

Thyroid ultrasound, orbital computed tomography, clinical symptoms, and serum thyroxine and TRAb underpinned diagnoses. Using RNA transcripts as the source, TCR beta CDR3 regions were amplified. TCR CDR3 underwent first-round RT-PCR with the HTBI primer set. TCRdb reprocessed the multiplex PCR reads with MiXCR, giving one entry per CDR3 protein. The table records about 600,000 distinct CDR3 sequences, 11% to 15% of them present only once. This clonotype occurred many times. Its antigen remains unknown. Trimming cost V 3 bases and J 3 bases, with 17 bases left between them. Germline lookup yields CDR1 SGHVS and CDR2 FQNEAQ. This CDR3 comprises 16 residues.

The receptor was derived from a woman aged 18 to 35 with Graves' ophthalmopathy. The sequencing sample was made of blood. The rearrangement uses TRBV7-8 and TRBJ1-2, with D possibly matching TRBD1 (6 bases). Here the CDR3 DNA reads TGTGCCAGCAGCTTGGGGGTAGGGGGGACTGACTATGGCTACACCTTC. Translated: CASSLGVGGTDYGYTF.